Below, 17 T cell receptor beta chains from the same sample are listed, as sequenced in a study of spatial heterogeneity in lung cancer. Findings and caveats of the study: Counts of expanded intratumoral alpha and beta TCRs tracked tumor mutation counts.

These receptors have no identified antigens. The sample's time point: sample taken at primary tumor resection. TCRdb recomputed calls from the 5' RACE reads with MiXCR, one row per CDR3 protein. The table includes some 5,000 distinct CDR3 sequences, about 7.6% detected once. The sequenced sample was lung tumor tissue, obtained at surgery. The receptors were gathered from a female donor with early-stage non-small cell lung cancer.

This clonotype has at least ten counts. Being off target in a library aimed at alpha chains, this beta chain has a size of little meaning. This sequence joins TRBV4-2 and TRBJ1-1; D is ambiguous. Germline V gene sequence: CDR1 LGHNA, CDR2 YNFKEQ. Between the trimmed V and J ends, which lost 0 bases and 0 bases, there was a span of 11 bases. The CDR3 loop spans 16 amino acids. CDR3 amino acids: CASSQDAGSMNTEAFF. For the CDR3, the DNA is TGTGCCAGCAGCCAAGACGCGGGAAGCATGAACACTGAAGCTTTCTTT.

In its sample, this clonotype was seen many times. Within a library made for alpha chains, this beta chain is off target, and its count is uninformative. This sequence joins TRBV7-2 and TRBJ2-1, with TRBD2 matching over 8 bases. Trimming took 1 base from V and 5 from J; bases not matched to a gene: 4. The CDR3 is 15 residues long. Germline loops: CDR1 SGHTA, CDR2 FQGNSA. The CDR3 sequence is CASSLVAGGHNEQFF. CDR3 coding DNA: TGTGCCAGCAGCTTAGTGGCGGGGGGTCACAATGAGCAGTTCTTC.

This clonotype has at least ten counts. This beta chain turned up in a library designed for alpha chains; as an off-target read, its abundance says little. V gene TRBV20-1 combines with J gene TRBJ1-4; D not certain. Germline CDR1 and CDR2: DFQATT and SNEGSKA (reference sequence). With 2 bases removed from V and 5 bases from J, the gap between germline ends came to 9 bases. The length of the CDR3 is 13 residues. In DNA form, the CDR3 reads TGCAGTGCTAGAATTTCGTTAAATGAAAAACTGTTTTTT. Its translation is CSARISLNEKLFF.

Regarding this clonotype: This may come from a read error, since a much larger clone is one base off. This beta chain is a stray read from a library made for alpha chains; its abundance is not meaningful. V is TRBV20-1 and J is TRBJ2-1; possible D gene TRBD1, 6 bases. The CDR3 runs 15 residues. The V end was cut by 1 base, the J end by 0 bases, with 10 bases between. Germline loops: CDR1 DFQATT, CDR2 SNEGSKA (reference sequence). CDR3 sequence: CSARGDKSSYNEQFF. DNA of the CDR3: TGCAGTGCTAGAGGGGACAAGAGCTCCTACAATGAGCAGTTCTTC.

In regard to this clonotype: Because this beta chain is a stray read in a library intended to capture alpha chains, its abundance should not be given much weight. V is TRBV6-6 and J is TRBJ2-1, with 11 nucleotides matching TRBD2. Trimming took 6 bases from V and 4 from J; bases not matched to a gene: 11. This CDR3 contains 17 residues. CDR1 is MNHNY and CDR2 is SVGAGI in the germline V gene (reference sequence). CDR3 sequence (DNA): TGTGCCAGCAGGTTTACTAGCGGGAGTGGGATGTACAATGAGCAGTTCTTC. The encoded protein is CASRFTSGSGMYNEQFF.

Note on this clonotype: The library was built for alpha chains, so this beta chain is an off-target read and its size means little. The CDR3 protein is CASRLGSPGSVQPQHF. The CDR3, as DNA: TGTGCCAGCCGACTGGGGAGCCCCGGTTCTGTGCAGCCCCAGCATTTT. The chain links TRBV5-5 to TRBJ1-5, with no clear D. The CDR3 spans 16 residues. Between the trimmed V and J ends, which lost 7 bases and 7 bases, there was a span of 24 bases. Germline CDR1 is SGHKS and CDR2 is YYEKEE (reference sequence).

This clonotype was recorded many times. This beta chain appears as a stray read in a library generated for alpha chains; its size is not informative. The CDR3 nucleotides read TGTGCCAGCAGCTTGGTGACGGACTCCTACGAGCAGTACTTC. As protein: CASSLVTDSYEQYF. The chain is built from TRBV5-6 and TRBJ2-7; D is ambiguous. V lost 0 bases, J lost 0 bases, and 7 bases lay in between. The CDR3 covers 14 residues. In germline, CDR1 is SGHDT, CDR2 YYEEEE.

This clonotype was seen repeatedly, ten times or more. This beta chain represents an off-target read in a library built for alpha chains; its size is of limited meaning. The V call is TRBV19, the J call TRBJ2-3, with D uncertain. Germline V gene data show CDR1 as LNHDA and CDR2 as SQIVND (reference sequence). The CDR3 has 12 residues. Trimming cost V 6 bases and J 0 bases, with 4 bases left between them. The CDR3, as DNA: TGTGCCAGTAGCCCGAGCACAGATACGCAGTATTTT. This translates into CASSPSTDTQYF.

This clonotype was found many times. This beta chain represents an off-target read in a library built for alpha chains; its size is of limited meaning. This rearrangement joins TRBV7-8 to TRBJ2-5; 9 nucleotides agree with TRBD2. Trimming removed 4 bases from V and 2 bases from J; junction bases left unmatched: 5. Germline V CDR1 and CDR2: SGHVS, FQNEAQ. The CDR3 spans 15 residues. The CDR3 DNA reads as TGTGCCAGCAGCTCCGGACTAGCGCATCAAGAGACCCAGTACTTC. It codes for CASSSGLAHQETQYF.

This clonotype occurred many times. This beta chain came through as a stray read in a library set up for alpha chains, and its size says little. CDR3 protein: CASSFRAGSSGNTIYF. Here the CDR3 DNA reads TGTGCCAGCAGTTTTCGAGCAGGAAGCTCTGGAAACACCATATATTTT. V is TRBV12-3 or TRBV12-4 and J is TRBJ1-3; D remains unclear. This CDR3 is 16 amino acids long. Deletions cut 3 bases from V and 0 bases from J, with 12 bases between.

This clonotype occurred many times. Little can be read into the size of this beta chain, an off-target read in a library designed for alpha chains. V gene TRBV6-5 combines with J gene TRBJ2-2, with D possibly matching TRBD1 (6 bases). V dropped 0 bases and J dropped 6 bases, with 8 bases sitting between them. The CDR3 runs 14 residues. Germline lookup yields CDR1 MNHEY and CDR2 SVGAGI. CDR3 DNA sequence: TGTGCCAGCAGTTACTCGCAGGGGCCCGGGGAGCTGTTTTTT. Residues: CASSYSQGPGELFF.

This clonotype showed up many times. This beta chain slipped into a library made for alpha chains as a stray read, so its size is not meaningful. The chain links TRBV27 to TRBJ1-4, with 9 bases fitting TRBD1. Germline V gene lookup returns CDR1 MNHEY and CDR2 SMNVEV (reference sequence). V shed 4 bases and J 5 bases; nucleotides not matched to a gene: 8. This CDR3 is built from 16 residues. CDR3: CASSSRQGGRNEKLFF. The CDR3 DNA reads as TGTGCCAGCAGTTCTCGACAGGGGGGCAGGAATGAAAAACTGTTTTTT.

This clonotype is labeled medium-sized. This beta chain represents an off-target read in a library built for alpha chains; its size is of limited meaning. The gene calls are TRBV20-1 and TRBJ2-1; 11 nucleotides align to TRBD2. V was pared by 0 bases and J by 2 bases, with 6 bases of the junction left unmatched. The germline CDR1 and CDR2 sequences are DFQATT and SNEGSKA (reference sequence). This CDR3 is 17 amino acids long. The CDR3, as DNA: TGCAGTGCTAGAGATTTGGGTAGCGGGAGGGCCTACAATGAGCAGTTCTTC. This encodes CSARDLGSGRAYNEQFF.

In its sample, this clonotype was seen many times. A library prepared for alpha chains yielded this beta chain as an off-target read; its size is of little meaning. CDR3 protein: CASSVRDGNYEQYF. The CDR3 nucleotides are TGTGCCAGTAGTGTCCGGGACGGGAACTACGAGCAGTACTTC. V is TRBV19 and J is TRBJ2-7; D is possibly TRBD1 or TRBD2 (5 bases each). Per germline, CDR1 LNHDA and CDR2 SQIVND (reference sequence). Trimming left V 5 bases short and J 3 bases short, with 14 bases between. The CDR3 extends over 14 amino acids.

This clonotype was detected a few times. Because the library targeted alpha chains, this beta chain is an off-target read whose size means little. The chain recombines TRBV6-5 with TRBJ2-2, with D perhaps TRBD2 (6 bases). The CDR3 contains 16 residues. Germline values: CDR1 MNHEY, CDR2 SVGAGI. Trimming pared 2 bases from V and 1 base from J, leaving 11 bases between. CDR3 bases: TGTGCCAGCAGTTACCTTTGGCGGGAGAACACCGGGGAGCTGTTTTTT. Translating it yields CASSYLWRENTGELFF.

This clonotype was counted a few times. Because this beta chain is a stray read in a library intended to capture alpha chains, its abundance should not be given much weight. The chain links TRBV6-5 to TRBJ2-3; TRBD2 matches 7 bases. The CDR3 sequence is 14 residues long. CDR1 and CDR2 from the germline V gene are MNHEY and SVGAGI. V was pared by 5 bases and J by 10 bases, with 12 bases of the junction left unmatched. The CDR3 DNA is TGTGCCAGCAGTCACGGAAAAGGACTAGAGGCGCAGTATTTT. It specifies CASSHGKGLEAQYF.

This clonotype has ten or more counts. Since the library was made to target alpha chains, this beta chain is a stray read and its abundance is not meaningful. CDR3 in DNA: TGTGCCAGCAGCTCGGTGGACCAGGATACGCAGTATTTT. Translation gives CASSSVDQDTQYF. The chain has TRBV7-2 and TRBJ2-3; D gene ambiguous. CDR1 and CDR2 from the germline V gene are SGHTA and FQGNSA. The CDR3 sequence is 13 residues long. V lost 4 bases, J lost 6 bases, and 11 bases lay in between.